Listed below are T cell receptor beta chains from one sample, sequenced in a study of T-cell reconstitution after alpha-beta-depleted transplantation in children. TCRdb reprocessed the PCR reads via MiXCR and lists one record per CDR3 protein. The sample includes approximately 650,000 distinct CDR3 sequences, 13% of them seen just once. Sequencing was performed on PBMCs, taken before TCRalphabeta/CD19-depleted stem cell transplant. The receptors originated from a girl aged 2 to 10 with congenital amegakaryocytic thrombocytopenia, due to receive a stem cell transplant. Each CDR3 is given with its conserved first and last residue. The D gene is left open where the match is weak. Not all rows give a size; the values are once, few, many and, for expanded clones, a class.

many	TRBV10-2	TRBJ2-7	TRBD1	TGCGCCAGCACTGGGGGTGGACAGGGGGTGTACGAGCAGTACTTC	CASTGGGQGVYEQYF
few	TRBV6-5	TRBJ1-4	TRBD1	TGTGCCAGCAGTTTCGTGGGGACAGGGAGCGAAAAACTGTTTTTT	CASSFVGTGSEKLFF
NA	TRBV28	TRBJ1-6	NA	TGTGCCAGCAGCCTCGGGCACGTAGGAGGGATTAATTCACCCCTCCACTTT	CASSLGHVGGINSPLHF
many	TRBV12-3/TRBV12-4	TRBJ2-1	NA	TGTGCCAGCAGTTTATTGGCTAGCGAGGGTCATGAGCAGTTCTTC	CASSLLASEGHEQFF
NA	TRBV7-8	TRBJ2-3	NA	TGTGCCAGCAGCCTGATAACGAAGGCGTCAGATACGCAGTATTTT	CASSLITKASDTQYF
NA	TRBV10-3	TRBJ1-2	NA	TGTGCCATCAGAGACTATGGCTACACCTTC	CAIRDYGYTF
many	TRBV10-3	TRBJ2-3	TRBD2	TGTGCCATCAGTGACGGTATTAGCGGGAGGGCCCTTGGCACAGATACGCAGTATTTT	CAISDGISGRALGTDTQYF
few	TRBV30	TRBJ2-4	NA	TGTGCCTGGAGTGTAGGGGTCCGCGGGAACACGATTCAGTACTTC	CAWSVGVRGNTIQYF
many	TRBV29-1	TRBJ2-4	NA	TGCAGCGTTCGACCCTTAGCCAAAAACATTCAGTACTTC	CSVRPLAKNIQYF
NA	TRBV19	TRBJ2-7	NA	TGTGCCAGTAGTAGTCGAATAGTAGCCTACGAGCAGTACTTC	CASSSRIVAYEQYF
many	TRBV20-1	TRBJ2-5	NA	TGCAGTGCTGACCGGGATGAAGAGACCCAGTACTTC	CSADRDEETQYF
many	TRBV7-9	TRBJ2-1	NA	TGTGCCGGCTACGGTGAAGACGGCAACAATGAGCAGTTCTTC	CAGYGEDGNNEQFF
NA	TRBV7-3	TRBJ2-3	TRBD2	TGTGCCAGCAGCTCCCTGAGGGGAGGGAGCACAGATACGCAGTATTTT	CASSSLRGGSTDTQYF
NA	TRBV27	TRBJ2-3	TRBD2	TGTGCCAGCAGTTGGGCGGGAGGGCCGGGCACAGATACGCAGTATTTT	CASSWAGGPGTDTQYF
few	TRBV27	TRBJ1-5	NA	TGTGCCAGCAGTCCCTATTTAAGGTCCTCCAAATCGAGCAATCAGCCCCAGCATTTT	CASSPYLRSSKSSNQPQHF
many	TRBV5-1	TRBJ2-7	TRBD1	TGCGCCAGCAGCCACGGACAGGGGTTCGAGCAGTACTTC	CASSHGQGFEQYF
many	TRBV20-1	TRBJ2-1	NA	TGCAGTGTTCCGGGGTACAATGAGCAGTTCTTC	CSVPGYNEQFF
few	TRBV5-1	TRBJ2-7	NA	TGCGCCAGCAGCTTGGAGAGGACAGCCTACGAGCAGTACTTC	CASSLERTAYEQYF
NA	TRBV12-3/TRBV12-4	TRBJ2-7	NA	TGTGCCAGCAGTCCGAGGGACAAGGGAAACTACGAGCAGTACTTC	CASSPRDKGNYEQYF
few	TRBV3-1	TRBJ2-2	NA	TGTGCCAGCAGCCTAAAGCAAGGGATAGCCGGGGAGCTGTTTTTT	CASSLKQGIAGELFF
many	TRBV3-1	TRBJ2-1	TRBD2	TGTGCCAGCAGCCAGGGGACTAGCGGGTTTAATGAGCAGTTCTTC	CASSQGTSGFNEQFF
many	TRBV20-1	TRBJ2-7	NA	TGCAGTGCTAGAGATCGCCCTATCACCGGCGAGCAGTACTTC	CSARDRPITGEQYF
NA	TRBV11-1	TRBJ2-2	TRBD1	TGTGCCAGCAGCCTGGCCGCCCCGGGGACAGGCCGTTCCGTTGGCACCGGGGAGCTGTTTTTT	CASSLAAPGTGRSVGTGELFF
NA	TRBV5-1	TRBJ1-4	NA	TGCGCCAGCTCAGCGCAACCCCGCGGGCGCTATAATGAAAAACTGTTTTTT	CASSAQPRGRYNEKLFF
few	TRBV20-1	TRBJ2-1	TRBD2	TGCAGTACCCTCCCAGGAGGGAGGGCCATCTACAATGAGCAGTTCTTC	CSTLPGGRAIYNEQFF
many	TRBV7-6	TRBJ2-3	NA	TGTGCCAGCAGCCGCAGCGCGGGGAGCACAGATACGCAGTATTTT	CASSRSAGSTDTQYF
NA	TRBV29-1	TRBJ2-1	NA	TGCAGCGTTGAGAAAGACCCCAACAATGAGCAGTTCTTC	CSVEKDPNNEQFF
few	TRBV5-1	TRBJ2-1	TRBD2	TGCGCCAGCAGCTTGGTAGGTGGGAGGGCCCCCTACAATGAGCAGTTCTTC	CASSLVGGRAPYNEQFF
NA	TRBV6-1	TRBJ2-6	NA	TGTGCCAGCAGTCAACTTTCAGGCTCTGGGGCCAACGTCCTGACTTTC	CASSQLSGSGANVLTF
many	TRBV3-1	TRBJ2-2	NA	TGTGCCAGCAGCCAGTCGGGGTCCGGGGAGCTGTTTTTT	CASSQSGSGELFF
NA	TRBV20-1	TRBJ2-5	TRBD1	TGCAGCAGCATGACAGGGGGCGTACAGGAGACCCAGTACTTC	CSSMTGGVQETQYF
NA	TRBV28	TRBJ2-7	NA	TGTGCCAGCAGTTTAAGGGATCAGGAGCAGTACTTC	CASSLRDQEQYF